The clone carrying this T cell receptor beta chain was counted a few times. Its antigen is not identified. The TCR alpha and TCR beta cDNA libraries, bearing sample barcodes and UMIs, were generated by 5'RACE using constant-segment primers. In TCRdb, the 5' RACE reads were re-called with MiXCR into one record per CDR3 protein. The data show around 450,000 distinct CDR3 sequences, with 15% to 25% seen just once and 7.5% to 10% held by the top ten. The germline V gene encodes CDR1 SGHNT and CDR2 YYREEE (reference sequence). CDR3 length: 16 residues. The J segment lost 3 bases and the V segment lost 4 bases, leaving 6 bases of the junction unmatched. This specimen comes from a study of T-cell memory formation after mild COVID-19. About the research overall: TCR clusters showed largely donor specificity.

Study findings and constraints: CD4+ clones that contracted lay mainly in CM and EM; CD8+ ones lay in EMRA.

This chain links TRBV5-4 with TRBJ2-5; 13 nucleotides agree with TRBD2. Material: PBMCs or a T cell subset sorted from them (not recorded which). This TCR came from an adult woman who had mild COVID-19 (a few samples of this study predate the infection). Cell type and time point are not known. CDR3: CASSPPGTSGKETQYF. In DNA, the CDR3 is TGTGCCAGCAGCCCCCCCGGGACTAGCGGGAAAGAGACCCAGTACTTC.